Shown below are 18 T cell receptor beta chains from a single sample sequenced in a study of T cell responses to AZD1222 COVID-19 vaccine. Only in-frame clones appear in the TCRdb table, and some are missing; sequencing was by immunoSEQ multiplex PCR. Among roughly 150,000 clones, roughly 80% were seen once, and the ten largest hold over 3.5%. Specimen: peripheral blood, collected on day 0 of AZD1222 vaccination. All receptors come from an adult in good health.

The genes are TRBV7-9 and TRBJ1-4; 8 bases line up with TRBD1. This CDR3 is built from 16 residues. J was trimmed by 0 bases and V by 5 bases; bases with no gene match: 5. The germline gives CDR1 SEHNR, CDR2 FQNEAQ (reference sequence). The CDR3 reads CASSRTGTSTNEKLFF. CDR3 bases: TGTGCCAGCAGCCGGACAGGGACTTCAACTAATGAAAAACTGTTTTTT.

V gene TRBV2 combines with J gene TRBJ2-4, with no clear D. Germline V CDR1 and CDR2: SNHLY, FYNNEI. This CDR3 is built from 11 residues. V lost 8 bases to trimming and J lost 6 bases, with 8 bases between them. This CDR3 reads CASGRGNIQYF. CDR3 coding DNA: TGTGCCAGCGGCCGCGGAAACATTCAGTACTTC. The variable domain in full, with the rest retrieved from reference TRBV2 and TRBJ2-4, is EPEVTQTPSHQVTQMGQEVILRCVPISNHLYFYWYRQILGQKVEFLVSFYNNEISEKSEIFDDQFSVERPDGSNFTLKIRSTKLEDSAMYFCASGRGNIQYFGAGTRLSVL.

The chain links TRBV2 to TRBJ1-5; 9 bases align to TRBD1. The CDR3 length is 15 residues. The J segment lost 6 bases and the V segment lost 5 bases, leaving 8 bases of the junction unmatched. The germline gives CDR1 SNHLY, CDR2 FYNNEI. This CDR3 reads CASSKLQGAGQPQHF. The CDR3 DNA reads TGTGCCAGCAGTAAACTACAGGGGGCAGGTCAGCCCCAGCATTTT.

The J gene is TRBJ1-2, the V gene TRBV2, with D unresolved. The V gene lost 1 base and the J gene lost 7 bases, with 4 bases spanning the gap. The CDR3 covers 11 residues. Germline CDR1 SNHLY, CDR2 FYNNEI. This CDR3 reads CASSEGVGYTF. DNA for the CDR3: TGTGCCAGCAGTGAAGGGGTTGGCTACACCTTC.

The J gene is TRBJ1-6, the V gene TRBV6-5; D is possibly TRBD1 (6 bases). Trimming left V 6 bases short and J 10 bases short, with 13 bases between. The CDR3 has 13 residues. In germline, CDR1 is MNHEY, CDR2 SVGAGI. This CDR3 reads CASRGRGGSPLHF. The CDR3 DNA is TGTGCCAGCAGAGGCAGGGGAGGATCACCCCTCCACTTT.

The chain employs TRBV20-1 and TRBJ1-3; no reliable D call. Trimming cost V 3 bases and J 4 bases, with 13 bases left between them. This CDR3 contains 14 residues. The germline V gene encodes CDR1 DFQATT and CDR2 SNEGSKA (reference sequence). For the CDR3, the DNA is TGCAGTGCTAGTCTCCCCCATGCGGGAAACACCATATATTTT. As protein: CSASLPHAGNTIYF.

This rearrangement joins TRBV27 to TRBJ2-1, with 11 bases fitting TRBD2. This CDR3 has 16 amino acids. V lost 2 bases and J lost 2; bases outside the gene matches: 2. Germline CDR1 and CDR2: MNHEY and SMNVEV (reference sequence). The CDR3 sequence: CASSLLGLAAYNEQFF. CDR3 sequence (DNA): TGTGCCAGCAGTTTACTGGGACTAGCGGCCTACAATGAGCAGTTCTTC.

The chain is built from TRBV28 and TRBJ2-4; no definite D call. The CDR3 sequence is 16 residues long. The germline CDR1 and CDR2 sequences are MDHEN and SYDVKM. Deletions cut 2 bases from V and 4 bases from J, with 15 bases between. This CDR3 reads CASSLRVALGKNIQYF. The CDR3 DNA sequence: TGTGCCAGCAGTTTACGCGTGGCGCTCGGTAAAAACATTCAGTACTTC.

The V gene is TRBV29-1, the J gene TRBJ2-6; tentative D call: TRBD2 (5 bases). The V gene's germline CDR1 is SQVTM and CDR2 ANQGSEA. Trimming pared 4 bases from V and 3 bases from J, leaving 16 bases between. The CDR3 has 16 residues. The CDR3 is CSVGQQLGGGANVLTF. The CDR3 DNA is TGCAGCGTTGGTCAACAGCTCGGAGGTGGGGCCAACGTCCTGACTTTC.

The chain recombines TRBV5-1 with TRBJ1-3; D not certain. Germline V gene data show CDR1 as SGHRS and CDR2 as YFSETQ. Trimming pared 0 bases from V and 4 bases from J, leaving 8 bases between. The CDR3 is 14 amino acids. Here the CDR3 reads CASSLGGGGNTIYF. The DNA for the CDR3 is TGCGCCAGCAGCTTGGGAGGTGGCGGAAACACCATATATTTT. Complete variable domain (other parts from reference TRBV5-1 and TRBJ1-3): KAGVTQTPRYLIKTRGQQVTLSCSPISGHRSVSWYQQTPGQGLQFLFEYFSETQRNKGNFPGRFSGRQFSNSRSEMNVSTLELGDSALYLCASSLGGGGNTIYFGEGSWLTVV.

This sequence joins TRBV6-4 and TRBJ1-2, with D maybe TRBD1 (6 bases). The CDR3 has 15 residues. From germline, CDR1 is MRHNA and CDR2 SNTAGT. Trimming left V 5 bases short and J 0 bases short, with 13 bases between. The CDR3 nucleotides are TGTGCCAGCAGTTTTACTGGGGGCCCTAACTATGGCTACACCTTC. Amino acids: CASSFTGGPNYGYTF.

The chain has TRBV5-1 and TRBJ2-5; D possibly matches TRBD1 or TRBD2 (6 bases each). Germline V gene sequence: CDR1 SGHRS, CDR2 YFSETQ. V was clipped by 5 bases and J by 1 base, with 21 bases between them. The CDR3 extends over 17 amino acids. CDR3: CASRLGAGGTPQETQYF. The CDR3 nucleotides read TGCGCCAGCAGGCTTGGGGCGGGCGGGACACCCCAAGAGACCCAGTACTTC.

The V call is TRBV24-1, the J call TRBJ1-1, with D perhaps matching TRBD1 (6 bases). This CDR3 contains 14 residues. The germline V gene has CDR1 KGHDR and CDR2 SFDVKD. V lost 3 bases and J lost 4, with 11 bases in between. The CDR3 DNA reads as TGTGCCACCAGTGATACAGGGAGGAGCACTGAAGCTTTCTTT. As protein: CATSDTGRSTEAFF.

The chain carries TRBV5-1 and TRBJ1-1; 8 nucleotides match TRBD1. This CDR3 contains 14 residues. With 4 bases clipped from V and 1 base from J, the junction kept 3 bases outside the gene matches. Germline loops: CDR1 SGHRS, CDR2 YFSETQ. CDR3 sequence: CASSLTGANTEAFF. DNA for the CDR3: TGCGCCAGCAGCCTGACAGGGGCGAACACTGAAGCTTTCTTT.

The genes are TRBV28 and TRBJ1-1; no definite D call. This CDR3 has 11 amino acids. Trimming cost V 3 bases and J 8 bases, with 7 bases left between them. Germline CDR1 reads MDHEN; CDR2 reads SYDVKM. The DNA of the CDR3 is TGTGCCAGCAGTTTTTCTGAAGAAGCTTTCTTT. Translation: CASSFSEEAFF. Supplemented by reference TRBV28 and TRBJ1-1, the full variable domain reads DVKVTQSSRYLVKRTGEKVFLECVQDMDHENMFWYRQDPGLGLRLIYFSYDVKMKEKGDIPEGYSVSREKKERFSLILESASTNQTSMYLCASSFSEEAFFGQGTRLTVV.

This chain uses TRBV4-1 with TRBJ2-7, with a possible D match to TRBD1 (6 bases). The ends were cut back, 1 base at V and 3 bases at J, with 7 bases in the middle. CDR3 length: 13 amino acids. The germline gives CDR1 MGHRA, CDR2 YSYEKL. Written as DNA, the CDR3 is TGCGCCAGCAGCCAAGGGGGGCACTACGAGCAGTACTTC. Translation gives CASSQGGHYEQYF.

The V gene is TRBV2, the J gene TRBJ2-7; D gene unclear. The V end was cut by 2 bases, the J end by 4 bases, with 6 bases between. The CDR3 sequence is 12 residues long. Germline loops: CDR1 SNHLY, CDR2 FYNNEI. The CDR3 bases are TGTGCCAGCAGTGAACAGGCTTACGAGCAGTACTTC. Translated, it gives CASSEQAYEQYF.

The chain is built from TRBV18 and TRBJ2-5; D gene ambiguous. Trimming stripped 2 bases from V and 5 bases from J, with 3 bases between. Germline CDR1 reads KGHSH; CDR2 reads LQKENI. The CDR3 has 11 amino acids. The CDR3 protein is CASSPEETQYF. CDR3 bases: TGTGCCAGCTCACCAGAGGAGACCCAGTACTTC.